The clone carrying this TCR beta chain was seen a handful of times. CDR3 size: 15 residues. Trimming pared 1 base from V and 8 bases from J, leaving 17 bases between. CDR1 and CDR2 from the germline V gene are MGHRA and YSYEKL. This sample was taken from a study of type 1 and type 2 diabetes patients. All diabetic donors were classified as either type 1 or type 2 diabetes. The PCR template was genomic DNA. Amplification of the beta chain CDR3 used 30 forward and 13 reverse multiplex primers. Using its own MiXCR run on the multiplex PCR reads, TCRdb lists one record per CDR3 protein. This table has around 300,000 distinct CDR3 sequences, approximately 45% appearing once.

Sequenced material: peripheral blood mononuclear cells (PBMCs). The clonotype comes from a man aged 18-30 years with type 2 diabetes. J is TRBJ1-2 and V is TRBV4-1; D is ambiguous. CDR3 sequence: CASSQAWRLGGGYTF. The CDR3 coding sequence is TGCGCCAGCAGCCAAGCTTGGCGGCTTGGCGGGGGCTACACCTTC.